A selection of T cell receptor beta chains follows, all from one sample in a study of cytomegalovirus exposure and HLA in healthy donors. The data were produced by immunoSEQ multiplex PCR, yet TCRdb's version contains in-frame clones alone and is incomplete. The table shows 140,000 to 150,000 clones, with around 84% occurring only once. Sequenced material: PBMCs. The receptors were gathered from a boy younger than 10 in good health and CMV-seronegative. Both conserved end residues are part of each CDR3. The D gene is left open where the match is weak. For some rows the clone size is stated as once, few or many, or as a class when expanded; others skip it.

TRBJ2-7 | TRBV27 | . | TRBD2 | CASSPGLAGVQGYEQYF | TGTGCCAGCAGTCCGGGACTAGCGGGAGTTCAGGGCTACGAGCAGTACTTC
TRBJ1-3 | TRBV12-5 | . | . | CASGLGSSGNTIYF | TGTGCTAGTGGACTAGGGAGCTCTGGAAACACCATATATTTT
TRBJ2-7 | TRBV11-2 | . | TRBD1 | CASSRGTAKLYEQYF | TGTGCCAGCAGCCGAGGGACAGCGAAATTATACGAGCAGTACTTC
TRBJ1-6 | TRBV9 | . | . | CASSVQGLPVSPLHF | TGTGCCAGCAGCGTACAAGGACTGCCGGTTTCACCCCTCCACTTT
TRBJ1-1 | TRBV6-6 | . | . | CASRGLGGYTEAFF | TGTGCCAGCAGGGGATTGGGGGGATACACTGAAGCTTTCTTT
TRBJ2-7 | TRBV7-8 | . | TRBD2 | CASSYPIAGGYGEQYF | TGTGCCAGCAGCTACCCGATAGCGGGAGGTTATGGCGAGCAGTACTTC
TRBJ2-3 | TRBV9 | . | TRBD2 | CASSVSHSGGTDTQYF | TGTGCCAGCAGCGTCAGCCATAGCGGGGGCACAGATACGCAGTATTTT
TRBJ2-5 | TRBV7-9 | . | . | CASSFEGAGETQYF | TGTGCCAGCAGCTTCGAAGGGGCCGGGGAGACCCAGTACTTC
TRBJ2-2 | TRBV2 | . | . | CASRQATGELFF | TGTGCCAGTAGACAGGCAACCGGGGAGCTGTTTTTT
TRBJ1-2 | TRBV15 | once | TRBD1 | CATSRPTTKLGQGRIDYGYTF | TGTGCCACCAGCAGACCTACGACTAAGTTGGGACAGGGCAGAATTGACTATGGCTACACCTTC
TRBJ2-7 | TRBV7-9 | . | TRBD1 | CASSSRTVRDRTISYEQYF | TGTGCCAGCAGCTCCCGAACGGTACGGGACAGAACTATCTCCTACGAGCAGTACTTC
TRBJ2-3 | TRBV19 | . | . | CASSIPSGGTDTQYF | TGTGCCAGTAGTATTCCCAGCGGCGGCACAGATACGCAGTATTTT
TRBJ2-5 | TRBV29-1 | . | TRBD2 | CSVAGTSGGETQYF | TGCAGCGTCGCCGGGACTAGCGGTGGGGAGACCCAGTACTTC
TRBJ2-7 | TRBV10-3 | . | . | CAISEWRDSYEQYF | TGTGCCATCAGTGAATGGCGGGACTCCTACGAGCAGTACTTC
TRBJ2-1 | TRBV6-5 | . | TRBD2 | CASSGVLGGRYEQFF | TGTGCCAGCAGTGGGGTTCTGGGAGGGAGATATGAGCAGTTCTTC
TRBJ2-3 | TRBV29-1 | . | TRBD1 | CSADRGRGFYTDTQYF | TGCAGCGCCGACAGGGGACGGGGTTTTTACACAGATACGCAGTATTTT
TRBJ2-3 | TRBV2 | . | TRBD2 | CASSGQRGSHTDTQYF | TGTGCCAGCAGTGGACAGCGGGGGTCCCACACAGATACGCAGTATTTT
TRBJ2-1 | TRBV5-4 | . | TRBD2 | CASSSGIPLAGGPRGEQFF | TGTGCCAGCAGCTCTGGGATCCCTTTAGCGGGGGGGCCGCGGGGTGAGCAGTTCTTC
TRBJ1-2 | TRBV11-2 | . | TRBD1 | CASSLGQGYGYTF | TGTGCCAGCAGCTTAGGACAGGGGTATGGCTACACCTTC
TRBJ1-1 | TRBV6-5 | . | . | CASRTQGMNTEAFF | TGTGCCAGCAGGACACAGGGAATGAACACTGAAGCTTTCTTT
TRBJ2-5 | TRBV7-9 | . | . | CSSSLVGGTQYF | TGTTCCAGCAGCTTAGTGGGAGGTACCCAGTACTTC
TRBJ2-5 | TRBV20-1 | once | . | CSLDYRETQYF | TGCAGCCTCGACTACAGAGAGACCCAGTACTTC
TRBJ1-1 | TRBV7-2 | . | . | CASSSEILAGTEAFF | TGTGCCAGCAGCTCCGAAATCCTGGCGGGCACTGAAGCTTTCTTT
TRBJ2-7 | TRBV10-1 | . | TRBD2 | CASTRTSGFWGTYEQYF | TGCGCCAGCACGAGGACTAGCGGCTTCTGGGGGACCTACGAGCAGTACTTC